This TCR beta chain was sequenced during a study of control samples from healthy donors and cancer patients. The J segment lost 4 bases and the V segment lost 1 base, leaving 6 bases of the junction unmatched. Germline V CDR1 and CDR2: LGHDT, YNNKEL (reference sequence). This CDR3 has 16 residues. Generated by immunoSEQ multiplex PCR, the TCRdb table keeps only in-frame clones and is missing some. The sample includes around 200,000 clones, about 93% of them seen just once. V is TRBV3-1 (or the pseudogene TRBV3-2) and J is TRBJ2-2; 7 positions agree with TRBD2. This TCR derives from a man between 18 and 29 years old in good health. Sequencing was done on a sample of blood. CDR3: CASSQGLARGTGELFF. The CDR3 DNA is TGTGCCAGCAGCCAAGGACTAGCTCGCGGCACCGGGGAGCTGTTTTTT.